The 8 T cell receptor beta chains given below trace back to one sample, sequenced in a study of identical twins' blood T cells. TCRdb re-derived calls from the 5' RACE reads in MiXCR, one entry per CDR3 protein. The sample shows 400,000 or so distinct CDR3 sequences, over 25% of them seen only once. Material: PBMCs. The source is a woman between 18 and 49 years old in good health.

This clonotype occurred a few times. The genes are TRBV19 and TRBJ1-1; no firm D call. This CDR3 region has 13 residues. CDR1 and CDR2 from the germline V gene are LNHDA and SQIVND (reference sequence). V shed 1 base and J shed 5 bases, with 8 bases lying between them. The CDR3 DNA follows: TGTGCCAGTAGTATAGGACCGGGGACTGAAGCTTTCTTT. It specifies CASSIGPGTEAFF.

CDR3 amino acids: CSVADTPGNEQFF. The CDR3 DNA reads TGCAGCGTTGCAGATACTCCCGGCAATGAGCAGTTCTTC. V gene TRBV29-1 combines with J gene TRBJ2-1; D is unresolved. The CDR3 is 13 amino acids. V was pared by 4 bases and J by 6 bases, with 13 bases between. Per the germline V gene, CDR1 is SQVTM and CDR2 is ANQGSEA.

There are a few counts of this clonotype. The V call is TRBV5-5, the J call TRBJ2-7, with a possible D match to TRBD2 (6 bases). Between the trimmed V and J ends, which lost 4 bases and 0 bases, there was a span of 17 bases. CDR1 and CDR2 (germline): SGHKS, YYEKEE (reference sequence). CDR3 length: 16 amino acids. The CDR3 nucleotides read TGTGCCAGCAGCCCGGGTCCGGGACTCTCCTCCTACGAGCAGTACTTC. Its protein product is CASSPGPGLSSYEQYF.

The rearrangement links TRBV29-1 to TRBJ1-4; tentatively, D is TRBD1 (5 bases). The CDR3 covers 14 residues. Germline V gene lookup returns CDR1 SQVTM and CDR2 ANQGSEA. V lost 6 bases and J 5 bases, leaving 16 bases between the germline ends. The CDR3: CSVDLGTGNEKLFF. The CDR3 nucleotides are TGCAGCGTCGACCTAGGGACGGGGAATGAAAAACTGTTTTTT.

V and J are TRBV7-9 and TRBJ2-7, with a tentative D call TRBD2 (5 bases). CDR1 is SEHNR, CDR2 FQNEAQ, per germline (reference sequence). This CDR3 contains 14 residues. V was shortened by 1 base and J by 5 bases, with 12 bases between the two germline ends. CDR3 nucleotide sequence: TGTGCCAGCAGCTTAGGGCTAGCATTCGACGAGCAGTACTTC. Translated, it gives CASSLGLAFDEQYF.

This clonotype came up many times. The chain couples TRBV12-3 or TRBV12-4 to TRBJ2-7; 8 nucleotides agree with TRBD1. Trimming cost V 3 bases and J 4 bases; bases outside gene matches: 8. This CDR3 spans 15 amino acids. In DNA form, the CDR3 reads TGTGCCAGCAGTTTCGAGGGTCAGGGGGCTTACGAGCAGTACTTC. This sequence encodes CASSFEGQGAYEQYF.

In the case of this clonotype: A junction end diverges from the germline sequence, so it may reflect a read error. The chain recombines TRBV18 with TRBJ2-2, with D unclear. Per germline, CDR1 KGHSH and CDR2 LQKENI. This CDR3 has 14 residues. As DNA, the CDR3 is TGTGCCGGCTCATCCCCTCCGAACACCGGGGAGCTGTTTTTT. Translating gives CAGSSPPNTGELFF. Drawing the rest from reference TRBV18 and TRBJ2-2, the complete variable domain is NAGVMQNPRHLVRRRGQEARLRCSPMKGHSHVYWYRQLPEEGLKFMVYLQKENIIDESGMPKERFSAEFPKEGPSILRIQQVVRGDSAAYFCAGSSPPNTGELFFGEGSRLTVL.

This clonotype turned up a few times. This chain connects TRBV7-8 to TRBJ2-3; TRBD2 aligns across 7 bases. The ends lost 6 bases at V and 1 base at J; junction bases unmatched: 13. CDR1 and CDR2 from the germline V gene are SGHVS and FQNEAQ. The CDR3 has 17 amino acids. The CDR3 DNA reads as TGTGCCAGCAGTTTCATAGGGGAGCTAGCGGGCACAGATACGCAGTATTTT. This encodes CASSFIGELAGTDTQYF.